The source of this TCR beta chain is a study of T cell clonotyping in hematopoietic cell transplantation. Overall study findings and caveats: Graft donor and pretransplant recipient Inverse Simpson Index values predicted broader posttransplant TCR diversity. Recipient TCR diversity dropped after transplant; expanded clonotypes rose from day 30 to 180.

Time point specified: recipient sample about 28 days before transplant, after cytoreduction. Recipients were bled about 28 days pretransplant and at posttransplant days 30, 100, 180. Germline loops: CDR1 LNHDA, CDR2 SQIVND (reference sequence). V lost 9 bases to trimming and J lost 0 bases, with 17 bases between them. The CDR3 spans 16 residues. About this clone itself: Its antigen is currently unknown.

Produced via immunoSEQ multiplex PCR; TCRdb's table is partial and in-frame only. The table shows approximately 5,000 clones, with 70% to 90% occurring only once. This chain connects TRBV19 to TRBJ2-2; D not resolved. This TCR was recovered from a man aged 60-69 years with acute myeloid leukemia. Some clones in this sample may be carry-over from other donors' samples. The sample consisted of peripheral blood mononuclear cells, taken before stem cell transplant. The CDR3, as DNA: TGTGCCAGAAATAAAATGACCGTCGCGAACACCGGGGAGCTGTTTTTT. Its translation: CARNKMTVANTGELFF.